Shown below are 27 T cell receptor beta chains from a single sample sequenced in a study of T cell repertoires in cytomegalovirus infection (dated by TCRdb to the late 2010s). The sample's treatment or condition label is to be understood as: in vitro stimulation with specific CMV peptide epitopes to enrich CMV-specific T cells. No antigens are known for them. These reads were obtained on an Illumina HiSeq 1500. TCRdb took the public reads, trimmed them with fastp at Q25, ran MiXCR for clone calling and kept in-frame beta chains. CDR3 protein sequences are deduplicated, and each keeps its most common genes and DNA. The sample table records about 830,000 distinct CDR3 sequences; less than 35% of these occur just once. The top ten clones comprise approximately 13% of the sample. This specimen was cultured CD8+ T cells from PBMCs, taken from culture after CMV antigen stimulation. The source of these receptors is a human donor in good health (CMV status not recorded). Some clones in this sample may be carry-over from other donors' samples.

This clonotype was counted ten times or more. The V call is TRBV7-2, the J call TRBJ1-2; D remains unclear. The CDR3 has 14 amino acids. Per germline, CDR1 SGHTA and CDR2 FQGNSA. V lost 5 bases to trimming and J lost 2 bases, with 12 bases between them. CDR3 protein: CASSPLTPNYGYTF. DNA for the CDR3: TGTGCCAGCAGCCCACTCACCCCCAACTATGGCTACACCTTC.

At least ten counts were recorded for this clonotype. This chain links TRBV7-8 with TRBJ2-1; tentative D call: TRBD1 (6 bases). V dropped 4 bases and J dropped 7 bases, with 17 bases sitting between them. This CDR3 region has 15 residues. Germline loops: CDR1 SGHVS, CDR2 FQNEAQ. The CDR3 spells CASSSRTTGRNEQFF. CDR3 DNA sequence: TGTGCCAGCAGCTCCCGTACGACAGGTCGAAATGAGCAGTTCTTC. The whole variable domain, remainder taken from reference TRBV7-8 and TRBJ2-1, is GAGVSQSPRYKVAKRGQDVALRCDPISGHVSLFWYQQALGQGPEFLTYFQNEAQLDKSGLPSDRFFAERPEGSVSTLKIQRTQQEDSAVYLCASSSRTTGRNEQFFGPGTRLTVL.

The V gene is TRBV4-1, the J gene TRBJ2-5; a possible D gene is TRBD1 (6 bases). Deletions cut 0 bases from V and 4 bases from J, with 9 bases between. Germline values: CDR1 MGHRA, CDR2 YSYEKL. CDR3 size: 14 residues. The CDR3 sequence is CASSQDTDRETQYF. DNA of the CDR3: TGCGCCAGCAGCCAAGATACGGACAGAGAGACCCAGTACTTC.

Details on this clonotype: Relative to the germline gene, one junction end is altered; a read error may explain this. The chain combines TRBV24-1 with TRBJ2-3; D possibly corresponds to TRBD1 (5 bases). This CDR3 region has 14 residues. The germline V gene has CDR1 KGHDR and CDR2 SFDVKD. CDR3 coding DNA: TGTGCCGCCAGTGGGGCAGTCGGTCCCCTCGAGCAGTATTTT. This encodes CAASGAVGPLEQYF.

The chain links TRBV6-6 to TRBJ2-2, with 7 bases identical to TRBD1. J was trimmed by 4 bases and V by 6 bases; bases with no gene match: 5. The CDR3 totals 14 residues. Germline CDR1 MNHNY, CDR2 SVGAGI (reference sequence). The CDR3 spells CASSRDRATGELFF. Here the CDR3 DNA reads TGTGCCAGCAGCCGCGACAGGGCCACCGGGGAGCTGTTTTTT.

The J gene is TRBJ2-1, the V gene TRBV6-1; 8 positions agree with TRBD2. This CDR3 spans 14 amino acids. Trimming took 4 bases from V and 6 from J; bases not matched to a gene: 5. From germline, CDR1 is MNHNS and CDR2 SASEGT. Written as DNA, the CDR3 is TGTGCCAGCAGTGGCTTCGGGGGGGTCAATGAGCAGTTCTTC. Its protein is CASSGFGGVNEQFF.

The genes are TRBV28 and TRBJ1-3; 10 nucleotides match TRBD1. V shed 6 bases and J 2 bases; nucleotides not matched to a gene: 10. This CDR3 region has 17 residues. The V gene's germline CDR1 is MDHEN and CDR2 SYDVKM. Here the CDR3 DNA reads TGTGCCAGCAGCGGGACAGGGGATTTTGAGGCTGGAAACACCATATATTTT. Its translation is CASSGTGDFEAGNTIYF. Looking up the rest from reference TRBV28 and TRBJ1-3 gives the full variable domain: DVKVTQSSRYLVKRTGEKVFLECVQDMDHENMFWYRQDPGLGLRLIYFSYDVKMKEKGDIPEGYSVSREKKERFSLILESASTNQTSMYLCASSGTGDFEAGNTIYFGEGSWLTVV.

CDR3 DNA: TGTGCCAGCAGTGGGGAATGGGACGGGGCCAATGAGCAGTTCTTC. Translated, it gives CASSGEWDGANEQFF. The rearrangement uses TRBV27 and TRBJ2-1, with D perhaps being TRBD1 or TRBD2 (5 bases each). There are 15 residues in the CDR3. With 5 bases removed from V and 6 bases from J, the gap between germline ends came to 17 bases. The germline gives CDR1 MNHEY, CDR2 SMNVEV (reference sequence).

The chain employs TRBV15 and TRBJ2-7; the D gene is possibly TRBD2 (5 bases). CDR1 LNHNV and CDR2 YYDKDF come from the germline V gene (reference sequence). The CDR3 is 13 amino acids. DNA of the CDR3: TGTGCCACCAGCAGAGATCATCTAGCTCCTATCCCCGTC. It codes for CATSRDHLAPIPV.

In regard to this clonotype: The junction shows a germline mismatch at one end, possibly a read error. The chain combines TRBV27 with TRBJ1-1; perhaps TRBD1 as D (5 bases). The CDR3 length is 13 residues. Looked up from germline, CDR1 is MNHEY and CDR2 is SMNVEV (reference sequence). CDR3 residues: CASSTGANSEAFF. The CDR3 DNA reads TGTGCCAGCAGTACCGGGGCCAACAGTGAAGCTTTCTTT.

The V call is TRBV12-3 or TRBV12-4, the J call TRBJ2-2, with D maybe TRBD1 (6 bases). The CDR3 is 15 amino acids. The V end lost 3 bases, the J end lost 6 bases, and 14 bases lay between the germline ends. The DNA for the CDR3 is TGTGCCAGCAGTTTTACCAGGGGTGGGCCCGGGGAGCTGTTTTTT. The encoded protein is CASSFTRGGPGELFF.

In the case of this clonotype: This may stem from a read error, because a much larger clone lies one nucleotide away. The conserved phenylalanine or tryptophan normally closing the CDR3 is absent here, so this likely arose from a read error. The V and J genes are TRBV7-2 and TRBJ2-7, with no clear D. The germline V and J ends were trimmed by 0 bases and 0 bases, with 12 bases remaining between them. Germline CDR1 SGHTA, CDR2 FQGNSA. This CDR3 has 16 residues. CDR3 sequence reads: CASSLAPVISSYEQYI. In DNA, the CDR3 is TGTGCCAGCAGCTTAGCGCCGGTCATTAGCTCCTACGAGCAGTACATC.

J is TRBJ1-1 and V is TRBV7-2, with 8 bases aligning to TRBD1. Germline values: CDR1 SGHTA, CDR2 FQGNSA. This CDR3 comprises 14 residues. The junction had 7 bases not matched to a gene; V was cut back by 5 bases and J by 5 bases. CDR3 protein: CASSRAGGKTEAFF. The CDR3 nucleotides are TGTGCCAGCAGCCGGGCAGGGGGCAAAACTGAAGCTTTCTTT. The whole variable domain, filled in from reference TRBV7-2 and TRBJ1-1, reads GAGVSQSPSNKVTEKGKDVELRCDPISGHTALYWYRQSLGQGLEFLIYFQGNSAPDKSGLPSDRFSAERTGGSVSTLTIQRTQQEDSAVYLCASSRAGGKTEAFFGQGTRLTVV.

The genes are TRBV19 and TRBJ1-2, with TRBD1 as a possible D gene (6 bases). This CDR3 spans 10 amino acids. The germline V gene has CDR1 LNHDA and CDR2 SQIVND (reference sequence). V dropped 6 bases and J dropped 10 bases, with 9 bases sitting between them. In nucleotides, the CDR3 is TGTGCCAGTAGACAGGGCCTCTACACCTTC. Encoded protein: CASRQGLYTF.

The chain is built from TRBV20-1 and TRBJ1-6; a possible D gene is TRBD1 (6 bases). There are 12 residues in the CDR3. Trimming took 4 bases from V and 6 from J, leaving 7 bases between them. From germline, CDR1 is DFQATT and CDR2 SNEGSKA (reference sequence). CDR3 protein: CSAKGVNSPLHF. CDR3 bases: TGCAGTGCTAAGGGGGTTAATTCACCCCTCCACTTT.

The chain joins TRBV5-6 to TRBJ1-2; no firm D call. Germline lookup yields CDR1 SGHDT and CDR2 YYEEEE. The CDR3 is 16 amino acids. Trimming left V 0 bases short and J 2 bases short, with 14 bases between. The CDR3 loop reads CASSLEVTGENYGYTF. The CDR3 bases are TGTGCCAGCAGCTTGGAAGTGACGGGCGAGAACTATGGCTACACCTTC.

This rearrangement joins TRBV4-2 to TRBJ2-5, with TRBD2 identical over 10 bases. From germline, CDR1 is LGHNA and CDR2 YNFKEQ. The CDR3 consists of 16 residues. J gave up 3 bases and V 3 bases, and 7 bases lay outside the gene matches. The DNA of the CDR3 is TGTGCCAGCAGCCACCCCTCTAGCGGGGGCAAAGAGACCCAGTACTTC. Translating gives CASSHPSSGGKETQYF.

This clonotype has a single count. This chain joins TRBV19 and TRBJ2-2, with D perhaps matching TRBD1 (5 bases). The CDR3 consists of 14 residues. Trimming removed 7 bases from V and 5 bases from J, with 14 bases in between. CDR1 and CDR2 (germline): LNHDA, SQIVND (reference sequence). The CDR3 DNA is TGTGCCAGTATGGGGCTGGGTGGAACCGGGGAGCTGTTTTTT. This gives the protein CASMGLGGTGELFF.

This clonotype was picked up many times. The rearrangement links TRBV19 to TRBJ2-3; no firm D call. V dropped 2 bases and J dropped 3 bases, with 3 bases sitting between them. CDR3 length equals 12 residues. Germline V gene sequence: CDR1 LNHDA, CDR2 SQIVND (reference sequence). DNA of the CDR3: TGTGCCAGTAGTATACGTACAGATACGCAGTATTTT. Translating gives CASSIRTDTQYF.

CDR3 loop: CASSLGTGHNQPQHF. For the CDR3, the DNA is TGCGCCAGCAGCTTGGGGACAGGGCACAATCAGCCCCAGCATTTT. This chain links TRBV5-1 with TRBJ1-5; 8 nucleotides align to TRBD1. CDR1 is SGHRS and CDR2 is YFSETQ in the germline V gene. The V segment lost 0 bases and the J segment 3 bases; nucleotides outside the gene matches: 2. This CDR3 spans 15 amino acids.

This clonotype occurred a few times. The chain couples TRBV5-6 to TRBJ2-7, with D unresolved. V was clipped by 0 bases and J by 7 bases, with 11 bases between them. This CDR3 is 13 amino acids long. CDR1 is SGHDT, CDR2 YYEEEE, per germline. This chain's CDR3 is CASSLGVEVEQYV. CDR3 coding DNA: TGTGCCAGCAGCTTGGGAGTAGAGGTTGAGCAGTACGTC.

DNA for the CDR3: TGTGCCAGCAGTTACTCCATAACAACTAATGAAAAACTGTTTTTT. Amino acid sequence: CASSYSITTNEKLFF. The chain is built from TRBV6-5 and TRBJ1-4, with D unresolved. V was cut by 0 bases and J by 0 bases, with 5 bases left in between. The CDR3 length is 15 residues. Germline lookup yields CDR1 MNHEY and CDR2 SVGAGI.

This clonotype was recorded a few times. The chain couples TRBV7-9 to TRBJ1-1; 7 nucleotides agree with TRBD1. V lost 6 bases to trimming and J lost 4 bases; unmatched junction nucleotides: 8. The germline V gene has CDR1 SEHNR and CDR2 FQNEAQ (reference sequence). CDR3 size: 14 residues. CDR3 sequence (DNA): TGTGCCAGCAGTAAAGACAGGGTCCCCACTGAAGCTTTCTTT. Translation gives CASSKDRVPTEAFF.

CDR3 amino acids: CASSLAPYRSTNEKLFF. CDR3 in DNA: TGTGCCAGTAGTCTCGCCCCATACAGGTCAACTAATGAAAAACTGTTTTTT. The chain uses TRBV19 and TRBJ1-4; tentatively, D is TRBD1 (5 bases). The germline V and J ends were trimmed by 5 bases and 0 bases, with 16 bases remaining between them. The CDR3 runs 17 residues. CDR1 LNHDA and CDR2 SQIVND come from the germline V gene (reference sequence). The full variable domain, its missing parts supplied by reference TRBV19 and TRBJ1-4, is DGGITQSPKYLFRKEGQNVTLSCEQNLNHDAMYWYRQDPGQGLRLIYYSQIVNDFQKGDIAEGYSVSREKKESFPLTVTSAQKNPTAFYLCASSLAPYRSTNEKLFFGSGTQLSVL.

This chain uses TRBV4-1 with TRBJ1-1; 11 bases are shared with TRBD1. This CDR3 region has 16 residues. Germline V gene sequence: CDR1 MGHRA, CDR2 YSYEKL. V trimming: 5 bases; J trimming: 4 bases; junction bases outside the gene matches: 9. The CDR3 DNA follows: TGCGCCAGCAGCACCGGGACAGGGGGATTGAGCACTGAAGCTTTCTTT. Its translation: CASSTGTGGLSTEAFF.

Remarks on this clonotype: No conserved phenylalanine or tryptophan is present at the end of the CDR3, so a read error is the likely explanation. Here the CDR3 reads CASNPGQGYGVTEAFS. CDR3 nucleotide sequence: TGTGCCAGCAATCCGGGACAGGGCTATGGGGTCACTGAAGCTTTCTCT. J is TRBJ1-1 and V is TRBV6-6, with 9 bases lining up with TRBD1. Germline values: CDR1 MNHNY, CDR2 SVGAGI (reference sequence). The CDR3 contains 16 residues. V shed 7 bases and J 4 bases; nucleotides not matched to a gene: 13.

The chain combines TRBV27 with TRBJ2-7; no firm D call. V was pared by 5 bases and J by 3 bases, with 11 bases between. CDR3 length equals 13 residues. The germline gives CDR1 MNHEY, CDR2 SMNVEV (reference sequence). This CDR3 reads CASSRTTSYEQYF. The CDR3 nucleotides are TGTGCCAGCAGTCGAACCACAAGCTACGAGCAGTACTTC.